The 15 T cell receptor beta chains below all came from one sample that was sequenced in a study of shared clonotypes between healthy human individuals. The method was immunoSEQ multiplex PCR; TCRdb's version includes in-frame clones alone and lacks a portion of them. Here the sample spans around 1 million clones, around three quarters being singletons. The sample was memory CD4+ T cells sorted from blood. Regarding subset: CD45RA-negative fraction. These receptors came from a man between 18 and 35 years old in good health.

The CDR3 region has the DNA TGTGCCAGCAGCCCTGGTTTTGGGGAGCTGTTTTTT. Amino acids: CASSPGFGELFF. The rearrangement uses TRBV5-4 and TRBJ2-2; unclear D gene. Trimming cost V 4 bases and J 8 bases, with 9 bases left between them. The CDR3 has 12 amino acids. Germline V gene data show CDR1 as SGHNT and CDR2 as YYREEE (reference sequence).

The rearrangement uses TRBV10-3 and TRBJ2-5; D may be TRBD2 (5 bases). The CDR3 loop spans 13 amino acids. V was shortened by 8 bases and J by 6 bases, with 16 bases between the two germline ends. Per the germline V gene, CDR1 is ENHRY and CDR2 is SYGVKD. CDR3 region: CAISEDFGQTQYF. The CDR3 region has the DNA TGTGCCATCTCCGAGGACTTTGGACAGACCCAGTACTTC.

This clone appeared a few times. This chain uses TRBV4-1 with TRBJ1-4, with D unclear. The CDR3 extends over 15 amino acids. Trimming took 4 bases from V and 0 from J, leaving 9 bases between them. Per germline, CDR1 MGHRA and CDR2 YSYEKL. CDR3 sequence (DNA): TGCGCCAGCAGCCTGGACGGATCAACTAATGAAAAACTGTTTTTT. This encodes CASSLDGSTNEKLFF.

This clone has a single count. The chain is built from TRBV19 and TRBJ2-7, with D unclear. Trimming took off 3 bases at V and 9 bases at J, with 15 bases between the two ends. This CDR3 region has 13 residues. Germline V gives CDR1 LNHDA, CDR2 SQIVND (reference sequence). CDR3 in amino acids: CASSIEPRDRQYF. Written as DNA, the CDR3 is TGTGCCAGTAGTATCGAACCCCGAGACCGGCAGTACTTC.

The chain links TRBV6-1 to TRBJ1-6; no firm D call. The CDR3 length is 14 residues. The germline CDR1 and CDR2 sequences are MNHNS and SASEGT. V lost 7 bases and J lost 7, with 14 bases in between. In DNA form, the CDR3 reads TGTGCCAGCAAGACCCGGGTCCCCAATTCACCCCTCCACTTT. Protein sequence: CASKTRVPNSPLHF.

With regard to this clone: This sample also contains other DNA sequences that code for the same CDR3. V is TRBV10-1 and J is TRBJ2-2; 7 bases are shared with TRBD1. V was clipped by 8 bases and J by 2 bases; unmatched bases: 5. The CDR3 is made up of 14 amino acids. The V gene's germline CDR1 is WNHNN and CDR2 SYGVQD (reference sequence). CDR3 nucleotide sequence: TGCGCCAGCTCAAGGGACAGAAACACCGGGGAGCTGTTTTTT. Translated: CASSRDRNTGELFF.

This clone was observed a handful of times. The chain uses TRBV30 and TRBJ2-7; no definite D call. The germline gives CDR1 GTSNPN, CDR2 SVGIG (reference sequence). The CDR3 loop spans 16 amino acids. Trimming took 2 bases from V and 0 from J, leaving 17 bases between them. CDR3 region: CAWSPRRASSSYEQYF. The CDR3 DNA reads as TGTGCCTGGAGTCCCCGTAGGGCCTCTAGCTCCTACGAGCAGTACTTC.

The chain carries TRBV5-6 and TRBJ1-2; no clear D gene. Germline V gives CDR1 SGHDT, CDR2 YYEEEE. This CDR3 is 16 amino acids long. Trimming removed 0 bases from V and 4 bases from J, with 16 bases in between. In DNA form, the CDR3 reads TGTGCCAGCAGCTTGGCCGGGTCAGCGCAGCCCTATGGCTACACCTTC. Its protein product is CASSLAGSAQPYGYTF.

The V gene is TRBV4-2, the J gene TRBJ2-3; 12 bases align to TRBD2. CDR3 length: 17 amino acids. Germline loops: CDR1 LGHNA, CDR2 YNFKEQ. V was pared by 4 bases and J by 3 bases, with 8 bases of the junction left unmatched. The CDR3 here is CASSLGGLAGFTDTQYF. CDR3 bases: TGTGCCAGCAGCCTGGGCGGACTAGCGGGGTTTACAGATACGCAGTATTTT.

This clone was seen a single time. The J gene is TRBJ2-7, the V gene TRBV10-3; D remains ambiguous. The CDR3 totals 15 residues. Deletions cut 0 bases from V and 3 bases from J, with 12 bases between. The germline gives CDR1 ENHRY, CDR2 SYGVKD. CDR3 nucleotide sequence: TGTGCCATCAGTGAGTCCGCGGCTGGGGACTACGAGCAGTACTTC. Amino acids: CAISESAAGDYEQYF.

CDR3 coding DNA: TGTGCCAGCAGTGAATTCCCGGGGGGCTACACCTTC. This codes for CASSEFPGGYTF. The chain is built from TRBV6-1 and TRBJ1-2, with no clear D. The CDR3 has 12 residues. Germline V gene sequence: CDR1 MNHNS, CDR2 SASEGT. Trimming took 2 bases from V and 8 from J, leaving 9 bases between them.

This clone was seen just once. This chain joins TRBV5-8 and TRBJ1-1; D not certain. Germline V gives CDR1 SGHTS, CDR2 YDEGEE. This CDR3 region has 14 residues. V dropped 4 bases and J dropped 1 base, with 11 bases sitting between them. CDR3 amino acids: CASSLNPGNTEAFF. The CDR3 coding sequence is TGTGCCAGCAGCCTAAATCCGGGGAACACTGAAGCTTTCTTT.

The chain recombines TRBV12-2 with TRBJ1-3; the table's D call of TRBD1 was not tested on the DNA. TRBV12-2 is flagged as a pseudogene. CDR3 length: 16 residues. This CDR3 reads CASRLPGQGKGNTIYF. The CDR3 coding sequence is TGTGCAAGTCGCTTACCGGGACAAGGAAAAGGAAACACCATATATTTT.

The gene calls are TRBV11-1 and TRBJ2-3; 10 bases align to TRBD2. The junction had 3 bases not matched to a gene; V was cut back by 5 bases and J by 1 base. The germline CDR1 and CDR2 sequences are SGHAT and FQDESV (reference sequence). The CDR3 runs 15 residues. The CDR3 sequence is CASSAGLAGTDTQYF. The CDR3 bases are TGTGCCAGCAGCGCCGGACTAGCGGGCACAGATACGCAGTATTTT.

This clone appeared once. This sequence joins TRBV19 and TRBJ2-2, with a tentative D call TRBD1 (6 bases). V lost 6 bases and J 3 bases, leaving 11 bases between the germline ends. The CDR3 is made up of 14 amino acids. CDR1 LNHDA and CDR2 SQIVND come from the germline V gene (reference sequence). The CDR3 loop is CASSDGQYTGELFF. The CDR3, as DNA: TGTGCCAGTAGCGACGGACAGTACACCGGGGAGCTGTTTTTT.